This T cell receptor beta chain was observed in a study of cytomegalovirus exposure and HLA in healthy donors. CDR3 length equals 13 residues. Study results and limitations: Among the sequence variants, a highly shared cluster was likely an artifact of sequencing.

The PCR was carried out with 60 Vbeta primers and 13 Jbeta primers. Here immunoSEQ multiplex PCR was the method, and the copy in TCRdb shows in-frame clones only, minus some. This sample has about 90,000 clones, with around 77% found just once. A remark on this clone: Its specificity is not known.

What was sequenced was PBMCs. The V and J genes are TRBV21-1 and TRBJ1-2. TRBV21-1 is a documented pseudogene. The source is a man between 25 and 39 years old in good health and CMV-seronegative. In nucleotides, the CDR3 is TGTGCCAGCGAGCGGACGGTTAACTATGGCTACACCTTC. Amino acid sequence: CASERTVNYGYTF.